Each of the 13 T cell receptor beta chains below was sequenced from the same sample in a study of shared clonotypes between healthy human individuals. Sequencing used immunoSEQ multiplex PCR; TCRdb keeps in-frame clones, though not all of them. The sample shows roughly 650,000 clones, approximately 97% of them seen only once. The sequencing sample was made of naive CD4+ T cells sorted from blood. The subset is: CD45RA+ positively selected. The receptor set was obtained from a woman aged 25 to 39 in good health.

The rearrangement links TRBV30 to TRBJ2-3; D gene uncertain. V lost 2 bases and J lost 1, with 13 bases in between. This CDR3 is built from 15 residues. Germline V gene data show CDR1 as GTSNPN and CDR2 as SVGIG (reference sequence). The DNA of the CDR3 is TGTGCCTGGAGTCCCCTTTTCCGCGGCACAGATACGCAGTATTTT. Protein product: CAWSPLFRGTDTQYF.

The gene calls are TRBV5-1 and TRBJ2-7; D is uncertain. There are 11 residues in the CDR3. Germline CDR1 SGHRS, CDR2 YFSETQ. V lost 6 bases to trimming and J lost 2 bases, with 6 bases between them. Here the CDR3 DNA reads TGCGCCAGCACGGGCGCCTACGAGCAGTACTTC. Its protein is CASTGAYEQYF.

The V gene is TRBV30, the J gene TRBJ1-3; TRBD1 agrees at 10 bases. V trimming: 7 bases; J trimming: 2 bases; junction bases outside the gene matches: 17. The CDR3 spans 18 residues. The V gene's germline CDR1 is GTSNPN and CDR2 SVGIG (reference sequence). In DNA, the CDR3 is TGTGCCTCCGGAAGAGTCTACCGGGACAGGGGCGCTGGAAACACCATATATTTT. This gives the protein CASGRVYRDRGAGNTIYF. The variable domain in full, with the rest retrieved from reference TRBV30 and TRBJ1-3, is SQTIHQWPATLVQPVGSPLSLECTVEGTSNPNLYWYRQAAGRGLQLLFYSVGIGQISSEVPQNLSASRPQDRQFILSSKKLLLSDSGFYLCASGRVYRDRGAGNTIYFGEGSWLTVV.

This clone was picked up a small number of times. The gene calls are TRBV29-1 and TRBJ1-1; 7 bases are a match to TRBD1. V was clipped by 4 bases and J by 7 bases; unmatched bases: 9. CDR1 is SQVTM and CDR2 is ANQGSEA in the germline V gene. The CDR3 sequence is 13 residues long. Written as DNA, the CDR3 is TGCAGCGTTGTACGGGTGGCAGGGGGTGAAGCTTTCTTT. Translated: CSVVRVAGGEAFF.

The gene calls are TRBV5-1 and TRBJ1-1; D call uncertain. Germline V gene data show CDR1 as SGHRS and CDR2 as YFSETQ. CDR3 length: 15 amino acids. V gave up 0 bases and J gave up 3 bases, with 12 bases separating them. The DNA for the CDR3 is TGCGCCAGCAGCTTGGCCGACCGACTGGACACTGAAGCTTTCTTT. Its protein is CASSLADRLDTEAFF.

This rearrangement joins TRBV10-3 to TRBJ1-2; D is possibly TRBD1 (5 bases). The germline V gene encodes CDR1 ENHRY and CDR2 SYGVKD. Deletions cut 6 bases from V and 4 bases from J, with 12 bases between. CDR3 length: 13 residues. CDR3 nucleotides: TGTGCCATCAGAGCGACAGCAAGCTATGGCTACACCTTC. Translating gives CAIRATASYGYTF.

The V gene is TRBV2, the J gene TRBJ2-7, with 7 bases that match TRBD1. With 4 bases clipped from V and 2 bases from J, the junction kept 2 bases outside the gene matches. This CDR3 has 13 amino acids. Germline values: CDR1 SNHLY, CDR2 FYNNEI. CDR3 in amino acids: CASSATGAYEQYF. CDR3 bases: TGTGCCAGCAGTGCAACAGGGGCCTACGAGCAGTACTTC.

This rearrangement joins TRBV28 to TRBJ2-2; the D is unclear. V dropped 2 bases and J dropped 6 bases, with 4 bases sitting between them. The CDR3 runs 12 residues. Germline CDR1 MDHEN, CDR2 SYDVKM. DNA of the CDR3: TGTGCCAGCAGTTTAAGCTCCGGGGAGCTGTTTTTT. This codes for CASSLSSGELFF.

Only one count was recorded for this clone. V gene TRBV28 combines with J gene TRBJ2-5; 7 bases align to TRBD1. This CDR3 contains 13 residues. CDR1 is MDHEN and CDR2 is SYDVKM in the germline V gene. V dropped 6 bases and J dropped 5; count of bases not matched to a gene: 6. The CDR3 reads CASSSGGSETQYF. For the CDR3, the DNA is TGTGCCAGCAGCTCAGGGGGTTCGGAGACCCAGTACTTC.

This sequence joins TRBV15 and TRBJ2-6; D is possibly TRBD2 (6 bases). V was cut by 5 bases and J by 3 bases, with 17 bases left in between. The CDR3 has 17 amino acids. Germline V gives CDR1 LNHNV, CDR2 YYDKDF (reference sequence). In DNA, the CDR3 is TGTGCCACCAGCCCTGGAGGGCCTGTTTATGGGGCCAACGTCCTGACTTTC. Amino acids: CATSPGGPVYGANVLTF.

The chain is built from TRBV27 and TRBJ2-6; perhaps D is TRBD1 or TRBD2 (5 bases each). CDR1 is MNHEY, CDR2 SMNVEV, per germline (reference sequence). The length of the CDR3 is 17 residues. The V end lost 5 bases, the J end lost 0 bases, and 14 bases lay between the germline ends. CDR3 amino acids: CASSLRDGTSGANVLTF. The CDR3 DNA follows: TGTGCCAGCAGTCTCCGGGACGGCACCTCTGGGGCCAACGTCCTGACTTTC.

The chain has TRBV19 and TRBJ2-7, with D hard to call. The V gene lost 5 bases and the J gene lost 2 bases, with 7 bases spanning the gap. This CDR3 is 12 amino acids long. Looked up from germline, CDR1 is LNHDA and CDR2 is SQIVND (reference sequence). DNA of the CDR3: TGTGCCAGTAGTTCCCGTCCCTACGAGCAGTACTTC. The encoded protein is CASSSRPYEQYF.

In DNA form, the CDR3 reads TGCGCCAGCAGCGCGGGGTTCATGAACACTGAAGCTTTCTTT. Translation gives CASSAGFMNTEAFF. The rearrangement joins TRBV5-1 to TRBJ1-1; the D is unclear. This CDR3 has 14 residues. Germline lookup yields CDR1 SGHRS and CDR2 YFSETQ. Trimming took 4 bases from V and 0 from J, leaving 10 bases between them.